This TCR beta chain was sequenced during a study of T cell responses to AZD1222 COVID-19 vaccine. V lost 0 bases, J lost 1 base, and 11 bases lay in between. The CDR3 runs 16 residues. The V gene's germline CDR1 is SGDLS and CDR2 YYNGEE. Sequencing used immunoSEQ multiplex PCR; TCRdb keeps in-frame clones, though not all of them. The table has about 86,000 clones, almost 80% seen once. This sequence joins TRBV9 and TRBJ1-3; D remains ambiguous. The TCR comes from an adult in good health. Source: peripheral blood, taken on day 0 of AZD1222 vaccination. CDR3 in DNA: TGTGCCAGCAGCGTAGAGTCGATGGCTTCTGGAAACACCATATATTTT. Protein: CASSVESMASGNTIYF.